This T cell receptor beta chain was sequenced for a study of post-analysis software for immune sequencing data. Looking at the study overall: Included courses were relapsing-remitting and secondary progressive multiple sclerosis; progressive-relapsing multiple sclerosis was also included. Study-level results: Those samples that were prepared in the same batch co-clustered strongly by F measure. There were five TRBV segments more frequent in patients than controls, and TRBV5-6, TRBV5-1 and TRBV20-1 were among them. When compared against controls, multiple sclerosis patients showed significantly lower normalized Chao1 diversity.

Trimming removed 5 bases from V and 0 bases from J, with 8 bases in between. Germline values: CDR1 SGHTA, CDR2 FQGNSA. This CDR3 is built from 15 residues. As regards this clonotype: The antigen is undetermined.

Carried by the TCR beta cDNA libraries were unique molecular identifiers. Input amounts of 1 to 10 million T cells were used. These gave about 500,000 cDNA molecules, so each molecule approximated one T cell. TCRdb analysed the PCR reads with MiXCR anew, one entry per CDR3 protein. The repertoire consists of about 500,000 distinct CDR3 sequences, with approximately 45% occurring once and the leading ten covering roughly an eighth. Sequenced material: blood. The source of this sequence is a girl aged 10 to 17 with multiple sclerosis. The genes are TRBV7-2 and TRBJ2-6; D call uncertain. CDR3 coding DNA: TGTGCCAGCAGCCGCCAAATCTCTGGGGCCAACGTCCTGACTTTC. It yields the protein CASSRQISGANVLTF.